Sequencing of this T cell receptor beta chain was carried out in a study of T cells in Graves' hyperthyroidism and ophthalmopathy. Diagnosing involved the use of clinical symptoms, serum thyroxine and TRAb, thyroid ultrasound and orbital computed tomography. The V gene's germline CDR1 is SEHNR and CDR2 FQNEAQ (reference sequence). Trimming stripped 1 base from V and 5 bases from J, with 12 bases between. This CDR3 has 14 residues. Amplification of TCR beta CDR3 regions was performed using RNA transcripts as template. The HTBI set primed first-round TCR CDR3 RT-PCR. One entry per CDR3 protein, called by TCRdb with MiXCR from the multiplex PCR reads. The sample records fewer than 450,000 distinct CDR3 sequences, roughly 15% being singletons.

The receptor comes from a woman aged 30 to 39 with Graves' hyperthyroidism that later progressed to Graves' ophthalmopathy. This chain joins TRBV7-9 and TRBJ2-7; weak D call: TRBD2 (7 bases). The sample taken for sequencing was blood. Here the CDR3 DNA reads TGTGCCAGCAGCTTAGGCGGGGGCGGTAACGAGCAGTACTTC. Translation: CASSLGGGGNEQYF. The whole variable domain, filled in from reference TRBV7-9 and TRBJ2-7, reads DTGVSQNPRHKITKRGQNVTFRCDPISEHNRLYWYRQTLGQGPEFLTYFQNEAQLEKSRLLSDRFSAERPKGSFSTLEIQRTEQGDSAMYLCASSLGGGGNEQYFGPGTRLTVT.